This TCR beta chain was found in a study of blood T cell repertoires in COVID-19. Trimming removed 4 bases from V and 1 base from J, with 7 bases in between. CDR1 GTSNPN and CDR2 SVGIG come from the germline V gene (reference sequence). This CDR3 comprises 12 residues. Sequencing was performed with immunoSEQ multiplex PCR; in TCRdb, only in-frame clones are kept and a portion is missing. Counted here are some 130,000 clones, around 73% occurring once; the ten biggest clones make up roughly 9.8%. The receptor comes from a man in his 60s who had recovered from COVID-19. The rearrangement uses TRBV30 and TRBJ1-2, with unresolved D. Source material: peripheral blood. The CDR3 DNA reads TGTGCCTGGATTGAGGTTAACTATGGCTACACCTTC. As protein: CAWIEVNYGYTF.